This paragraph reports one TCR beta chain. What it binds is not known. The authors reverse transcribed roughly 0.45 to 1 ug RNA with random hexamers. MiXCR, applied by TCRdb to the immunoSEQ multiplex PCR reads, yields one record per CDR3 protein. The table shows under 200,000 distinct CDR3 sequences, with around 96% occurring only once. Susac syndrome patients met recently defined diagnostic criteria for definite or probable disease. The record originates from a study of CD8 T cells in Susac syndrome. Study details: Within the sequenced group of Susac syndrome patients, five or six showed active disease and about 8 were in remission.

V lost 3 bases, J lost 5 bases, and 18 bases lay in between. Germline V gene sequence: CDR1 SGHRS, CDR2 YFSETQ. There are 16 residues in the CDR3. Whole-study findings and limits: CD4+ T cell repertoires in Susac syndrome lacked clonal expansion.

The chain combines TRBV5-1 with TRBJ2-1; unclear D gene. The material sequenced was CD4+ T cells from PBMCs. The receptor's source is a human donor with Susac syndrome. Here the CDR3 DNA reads TGCGCCAGCAGCTCGAAAACTGTGACGGGCAACAATGAGCAGTTCTTC. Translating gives CASSSKTVTGNNEQFF.